The present entry profiles one T cell receptor (beta chain) with its context. This record belongs to a study of shared T cell receptors in the human thymus. CDR3 length: 19 amino acids. Looked up from germline, CDR1 is SEHNR and CDR2 is FQNEAQ (reference sequence). V lost 7 bases to trimming and J lost 3 bases; unmatched junction nucleotides: 18. Repertoires were generated with immunoSEQ multiplex PCR, while TCRdb's copy carries only in-frame clones and drops some. The sample lists 500,000 to 850,000 clones; around 87% were seen once. Another study also made use of these data, one on human thymus T cells. That study adds: Resections obtained during corrective heart surgery supplied the thymus tissue. An apparent bias in V and J gene usage was seen in thymic and blood repertoires.

The specimen was thymocytes. V and J are TRBV7-9 and TRBJ2-5; 12 positions match TRBD2. This TCR came from a boy in the first two years of life with a congenital heart defect. The CDR3 spells CASIEPHLGLAGPEETQYF. CDR3 nucleotides: TGTGCCAGCATCGAACCACATCTAGGACTAGCGGGGCCAGAAGAGACCCAGTACTTC.